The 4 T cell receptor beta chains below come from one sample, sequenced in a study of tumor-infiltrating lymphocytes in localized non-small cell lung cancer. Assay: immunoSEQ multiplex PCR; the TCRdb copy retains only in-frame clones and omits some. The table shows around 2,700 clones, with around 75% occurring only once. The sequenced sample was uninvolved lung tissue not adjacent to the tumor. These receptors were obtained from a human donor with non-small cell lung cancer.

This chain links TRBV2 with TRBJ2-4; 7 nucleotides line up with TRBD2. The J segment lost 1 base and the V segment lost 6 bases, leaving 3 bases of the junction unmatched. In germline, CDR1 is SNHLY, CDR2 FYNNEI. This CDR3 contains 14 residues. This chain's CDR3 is CASSGRRAKNIQYF. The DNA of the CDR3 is TGTGCCAGCAGCGGGAGGAGGGCCAAAAACATTCAGTACTTC. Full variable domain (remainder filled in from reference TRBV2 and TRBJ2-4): EPEVTQTPSHQVTQMGQEVILRCVPISNHLYFYWYRQILGQKVEFLVSFYNNEISEKSEIFDDQFSVERPDGSNFTLKIRSTKLEDSAMYFCASSGRRAKNIQYFGAGTRLSVL.

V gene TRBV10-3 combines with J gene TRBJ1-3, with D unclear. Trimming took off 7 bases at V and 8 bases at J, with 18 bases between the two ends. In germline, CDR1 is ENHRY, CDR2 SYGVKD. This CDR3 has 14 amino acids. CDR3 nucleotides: TGTGCCATCACCGCGGGAGCCCCCCTTCACACCATATATTTT. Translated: CAITAGAPLHTIYF.

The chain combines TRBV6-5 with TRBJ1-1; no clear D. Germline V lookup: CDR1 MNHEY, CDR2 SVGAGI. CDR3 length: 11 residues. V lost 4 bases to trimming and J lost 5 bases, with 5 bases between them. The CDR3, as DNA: TGTGCCAGCAGTTTGGGAACTGAAGCTTTCTTT. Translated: CASSLGTEAFF.

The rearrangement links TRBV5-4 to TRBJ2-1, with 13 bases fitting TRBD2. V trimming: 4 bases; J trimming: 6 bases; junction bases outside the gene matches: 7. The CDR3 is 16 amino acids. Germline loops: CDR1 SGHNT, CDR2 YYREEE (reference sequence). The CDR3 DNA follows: TGTGCCAGCAGCGTTACTAGCGGGAGGGCCGGCAATGAGCAGTTCTTC. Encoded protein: CASSVTSGRAGNEQFF.